Given below is one TCR beta chain in context. Participant age was roughly 18 to 90 years, and participants resided in approximately 24 US areas. Cohorts were assigned according to the clinical history that participants reported. The CDR3 spans 17 residues. Germline CDR1 reads MDHEN; CDR2 reads SYDVKM. Losses at the gene ends were 6 bases for V and 0 bases for J; bases not matched to a gene: 12. This specimen comes from a study of blood T cell repertoires in COVID-19. Authors' analysis steps: From reference gene primer amplification, estimates of nucleated cell counts were derived. TCRdb keeps only in-frame clones here, not all; method: immunoSEQ multiplex PCR. V and J calls and clone size follow that table, whereas D and trimming were derived from the DNA. The table has about 280,000 clones, under 90% seen once.

This TCR derives from a woman aged 60-75 years who had recovered from COVID-19. The source material was PBMCs or T cells enriched from blood (not recorded which). This sequence joins TRBV28 and TRBJ2-5; 8 bases agree with TRBD1. CDR3 region: CASSPPPGTGHQETQYF. DNA of the CDR3: TGTGCCAGCAGCCCCCCTCCCGGGACAGGCCACCAAGAGACCCAGTACTTC.